This T cell receptor (beta chain) is drawn from a study of CD8 T cells in ankylosing spondylitis. Study observations and caveats: Reactive arthritis synovial fluid and blood previously showed some of these motif variants.

In its sample, this clonotype was seen many times. Its matching antigen is unknown. In germline, CDR1 is SGHKS, CDR2 YYEKEE (reference sequence). This CDR3 spans 13 amino acids. With 4 bases removed from V and 3 bases from J, the gap between germline ends came to 9 bases. TCRdb independently ran MiXCR on the 5' RACE reads; one entry per CDR3 protein. This table holds 380,000 or so distinct CDR3 sequences, more than 20% found once. The source is a male donor with ankylosing spondylitis or in good health (not recorded which). Specimen: blood, either unsorted or a sorted T cell fraction (not recorded which). The chain carries TRBV5-5 and TRBJ2-3, with D hard to call. The CDR3 DNA follows: TGTGCCAGCAGCCTGATAGGAACAGATACGCAGTATTTT. Translated, it gives CASSLIGTDTQYF.